The rows below give T cell receptor beta chains drawn from one sample of a study of blood T cell repertoires in COVID-19. This table comes from immunoSEQ multiplex PCR, and its TCRdb copy is limited to in-frame clones, with some not included. The sample shows some 250,000 clones, around nine tenths of them seen only once. Sequenced: peripheral blood. All receptors come from a woman aged 70 to 79 with active or convalescent COVID-19. CDR3s include the opening cysteine and the closing phenylalanine or tryptophan. D genes are given only for firm matches. Clone size appears in some rows only: once, few, many, or a class for an expanded clone.

TRBV5-4	NA	NA	TRBJ2-3	TGTGCCAGCAGACTCGGAGGGGATACGCAGTATTTT	CASRLGGDTQYF
TRBV4-3	NA	TRBD1	TRBJ1-5	TGCGCCAGCAGTCTCACAGGGGCTAGCAATCAGCCCCAGCATTTT	CASSLTGASNQPQHF
TRBV5-4	NA	NA	TRBJ1-1	TGTGCCAGCAGCTACCATGGACAGCACACTGAAGCTTTCTTT	CASSYHGQHTEAFF
TRBV7-9	once	NA	TRBJ2-5	TGTGCCAGCAGCCGCGATGAGATGAACAGGGCGCCGCCCCAGTACTTC	CASSRDEMNRAPPQYF
TRBV5-6	once	NA	TRBJ1-5	TGTGCCAGCAGCTTGGTAGGCAGGGAGGATCAGCCCCAGCATTTT	CASSLVGREDQPQHF
TRBV6-5	NA	NA	TRBJ2-5	TGTGCCACCCACAGGGAGGGGCGTGGGGAGACCCAGTACTTC	CATHREGRGETQYF
TRBV19	NA	NA	TRBJ2-5	TGTGCCAGTAGCGATACAGGGATGGAGACCCAGTACTTC	CASSDTGMETQYF
TRBV7-2	few	NA	TRBJ1-3	TGTGCCAGCAGCGGTACAGGCCCTAGCTCTGGAAACACCATATATTTT	CASSGTGPSSGNTIYF
TRBV6-2/TRBV6-3	NA	NA	TRBJ1-1	TGTGCCAGCAGTCGACAGCCGAACACTGAAGCTTTCTTT	CASSRQPNTEAFF
TRBV7-2	NA	NA	TRBJ1-4	TGTGCCAGCAGTTACGCGGGAGGGAATGAAAAACTGTTTTTT	CASSYAGGNEKLFF